A selection of T cell receptor beta chains follows, all from one sample in a study of blood T cell repertoires in COVID-19. Sequencing was performed with immunoSEQ multiplex PCR; in TCRdb, only in-frame clones are kept and a portion is missing. The repertoire has tens of thousands of clones, 85% to 90% of them found once; the top ten carry approximately 10%. Sequencing was carried out using peripheral blood. These receptors were collected from an elderly man with active or convalescent COVID-19. CDR3s include the opening cysteine and the closing phenylalanine or tryptophan. The order of the fields is clone size, D gene, J gene, V gene, CDR3 DNA, CDR3 protein. D genes are given only for firm matches. For some rows the clone size is stated as once, few or many, or as a class when expanded; others skip it.

.,.,TRBJ2-3,TRBV7-3,TGTGCCAGCAGCCCCGGACTCTCCAGAGGCACAGATACGCAGTATTTT,CASSPGLSRGTDTQYF
.,.,TRBJ2-5,TRBV5-4,TGTGCCAGCAGCCCGGACTGGAAAGAGACCCAGTACTTC,CASSPDWKETQYF
.,TRBD2,TRBJ2-7,TRBV9,TGTGCCAGCAGCGTAGGTGCTAGCGGGTGGGCCTACGAGCAGTACTTC,CASSVGASGWAYEQYF
.,.,TRBJ2-2,TRBV5-1,TGCGCCAGCAGTCGTACAGCGAACACCGGGGAGCTGTTTTTT,CASSRTANTGELFF
.,.,TRBJ1-6,TRBV4-3,TGCGCCAGCAGCCAACTCTCCGGTAATTCACCCCTCCACTTT,CASSQLSGNSPLHF
.,.,TRBJ2-5,TRBV30,TGTGCCGGGACTCTTGGGGCAGAGACCCAGTACTTC,CAGTLGAETQYF
.,.,TRBJ1-1,TRBV5-4,TGTGCCAGCAGCTTAACAGGGTCCCCTGAAGCTTTCTTT,CASSLTGSPEAFF
few,TRBD1,TRBJ1-2,TRBV6-5,TGTGCCAGCAACGCCGGGACAGGGGTTTTCGGCTACACCTTC,CASNAGTGVFGYTF
.,TRBD1,TRBJ1-3,TRBV4-2,TGTGCCAGCAGCCAAGAGGACAGGGGGCGGTACACCATATATTTT,CASSQEDRGRYTIYF
.,.,TRBJ2-3,TRBV28,TGTGCCAGCAGTTTGGGGGGAAGGGAAAATACGCAGTATTTT,CASSLGGRENTQYF
few,.,TRBJ2-7,TRBV29-1,TGCAGCGTTGCTCGGGGAACGGGCTCCTACGAGCAGTACTTC,CSVARGTGSYEQYF
.,TRBD1,TRBJ1-2,TRBV19,TGTGCCAGTAGTAACCGGGACAGAAATCTCTATGGCTACACCTTC,CASSNRDRNLYGYTF
.,TRBD1,TRBJ1-5,TRBV2,TGTGCCAGCAGTGAGGGACAGACGAGCAATCAGCCCCAGCATTTT,CASSEGQTSNQPQHF
.,.,TRBJ1-4,TRBV10-3,TGTGCCATCAGTGAGTTGGGCGAAAAACTGTTTTTT,CAISELGEKLFF
.,.,TRBJ2-5,TRBV7-9,TGTGCCAGCAGCACGATCGACAGGCAAGAGACCCAGTACTTC,CASSTIDRQETQYF
.,.,TRBJ1-2,TRBV28,TGTGCCAGCAGTGGTGAGGGCTACACCTTC,CASSGEGYTF
.,TRBD1,TRBJ1-1,TRBV27,TGTGCCAGCAGTTGGGGACAGAACATGAACACTGAAGCTTTCTTT,CASSWGQNMNTEAFF
.,.,TRBJ1-5,TRBV12-3/TRBV12-4,TGTGCCAGCAACCGACAGGGCAATCAGCCCCAGCATTTT,CASNRQGNQPQHF